This TCR beta chain was captured by sequencing in a study of blood T cell repertoires in COVID-19. Turning to the study itself: The study drew acute and convalescent COVID-19 samples from the United States, Italy and Spain. PBMCs, B-cell-depleted T cells, or T cells were the source of the cDNA or gDNA that made up the material.

The protocol was immunoSEQ multiplex PCR, while the TCRdb copy is restricted to in-frame clones and leaves out a portion. Found here are approximately 280,000 clones, approximately 90% of them singletons; the top ten hold roughly 5.1%. The CDR3 is 14 amino acids. Trimming took 6 bases from V and 8 from J, leaving 19 bases between them. Germline V lookup: CDR1 MNHEY, CDR2 SMNVEV (reference sequence). The chain is built from TRBV27 and TRBJ1-2; D is unresolved. The material sequenced was peripheral blood. The receptor's source is a middle-aged man with acute or convalescent COVID-19. CDR3 sequence reads: CASRESTIPWGYTF. DNA for the CDR3: TGTGCCAGCAGGGAGAGTACGATCCCCTGGGGCTACACCTTC.